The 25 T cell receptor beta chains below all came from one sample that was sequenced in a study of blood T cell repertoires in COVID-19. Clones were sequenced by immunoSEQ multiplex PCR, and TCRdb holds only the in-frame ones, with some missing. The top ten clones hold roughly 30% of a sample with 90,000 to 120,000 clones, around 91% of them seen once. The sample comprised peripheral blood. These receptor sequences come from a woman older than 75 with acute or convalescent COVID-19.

The CDR3 DNA reads as TGTGCCAGCTCCCTAGGACAAGGCACCGGGGAGACCCAGTACTTC. Amino acids: CASSLGQGTGETQYF. This chain joins TRBV18 and TRBJ2-5; possible D gene TRBD1, 5 bases. The CDR3 extends over 15 amino acids. The germline V and J ends were trimmed by 6 bases and 5 bases, with 19 bases remaining between them. CDR1 is KGHSH and CDR2 is LQKENI in the germline V gene. Based on the CDR3 plus reference TRBV18 and TRBJ2-5, the full variable domain is NAGVMQNPRHLVRRRGQEARLRCSPMKGHSHVYWYRQLPEEGLKFMVYLQKENIIDESGMPKERFSAEFPKEGPSILRIQQVVRGDSAAYFCASSLGQGTGETQYFGPGTRLLVL.

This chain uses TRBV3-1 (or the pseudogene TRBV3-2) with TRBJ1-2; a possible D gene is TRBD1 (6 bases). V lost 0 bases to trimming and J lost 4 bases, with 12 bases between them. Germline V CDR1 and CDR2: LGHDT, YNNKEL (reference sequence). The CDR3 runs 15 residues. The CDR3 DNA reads TGTGCCAGCAGCCAAGATGGGGGCGCAGGCTATGGCTACACCTTC. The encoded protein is CASSQDGGAGYGYTF.

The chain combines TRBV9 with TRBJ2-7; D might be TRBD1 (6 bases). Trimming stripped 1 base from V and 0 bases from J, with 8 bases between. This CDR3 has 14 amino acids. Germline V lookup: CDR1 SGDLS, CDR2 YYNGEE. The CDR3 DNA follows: TGTGCCAGCAGCGTAAAGGACAGCTCCTACGAGCAGTACTTC. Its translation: CASSVKDSSYEQYF.

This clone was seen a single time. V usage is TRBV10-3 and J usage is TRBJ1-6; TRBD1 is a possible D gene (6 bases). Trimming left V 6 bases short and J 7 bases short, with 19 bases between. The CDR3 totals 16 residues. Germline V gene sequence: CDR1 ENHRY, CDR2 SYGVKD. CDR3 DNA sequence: TGTGCCATCAGCGCTGCCCCCCAGGGGACAAATTCACCCCTCCACTTT. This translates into CAISAAPQGTNSPLHF.

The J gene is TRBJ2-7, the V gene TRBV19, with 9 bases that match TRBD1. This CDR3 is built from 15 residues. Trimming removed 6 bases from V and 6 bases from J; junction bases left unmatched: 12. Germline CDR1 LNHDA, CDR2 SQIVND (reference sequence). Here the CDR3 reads CASSLGQGLNGEQYF. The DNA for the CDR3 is TGTGCCAGTAGCCTGGGACAGGGTCTAAATGGCGAGCAGTACTTC.

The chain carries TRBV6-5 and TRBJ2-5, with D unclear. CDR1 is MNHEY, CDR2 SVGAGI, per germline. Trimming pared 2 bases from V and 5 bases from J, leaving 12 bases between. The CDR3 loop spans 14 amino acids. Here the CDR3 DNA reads TGTGCCAGCAGTTACCCCGGCGGCTGGGAGACCCAGTACTTC. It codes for CASSYPGGWETQYF.

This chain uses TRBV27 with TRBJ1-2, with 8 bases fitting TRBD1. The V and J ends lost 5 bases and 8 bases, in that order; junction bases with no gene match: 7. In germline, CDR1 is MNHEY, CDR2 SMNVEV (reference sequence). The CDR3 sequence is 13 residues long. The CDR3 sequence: CASSLGQVGGYTF. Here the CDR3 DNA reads TGTGCCAGCAGTCTGGGACAGGTCGGAGGCTACACCTTC.

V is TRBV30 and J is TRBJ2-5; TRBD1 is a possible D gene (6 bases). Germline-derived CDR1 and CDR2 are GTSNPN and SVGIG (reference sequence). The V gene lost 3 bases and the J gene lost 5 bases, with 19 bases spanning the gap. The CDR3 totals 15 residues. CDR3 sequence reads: CAWRSDRPFYETQYF. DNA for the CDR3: TGTGCCTGGAGGTCGGACAGACCCTTTTACGAGACCCAGTACTTC.

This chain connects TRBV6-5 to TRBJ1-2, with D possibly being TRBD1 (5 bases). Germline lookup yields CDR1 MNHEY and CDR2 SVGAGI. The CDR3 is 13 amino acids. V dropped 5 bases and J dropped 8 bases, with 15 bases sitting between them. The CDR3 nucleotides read TGTGCCAGCAGTCCAAGCGGGGGGTACGGCTACACCTTC. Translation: CASSPSGGYGYTF.

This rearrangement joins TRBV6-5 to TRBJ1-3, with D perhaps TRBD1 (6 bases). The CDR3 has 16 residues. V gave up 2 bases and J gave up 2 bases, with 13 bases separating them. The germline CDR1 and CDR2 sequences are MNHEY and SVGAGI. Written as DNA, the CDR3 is TGTGCCAGCAGTTACCCCCCAGGGGTCCCTGGAAACACCATATATTTT. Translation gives CASSYPPGVPGNTIYF.

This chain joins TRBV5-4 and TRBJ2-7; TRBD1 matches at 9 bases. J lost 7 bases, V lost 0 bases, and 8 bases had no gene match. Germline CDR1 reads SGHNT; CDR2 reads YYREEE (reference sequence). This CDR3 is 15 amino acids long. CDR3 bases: TGTGCCAGCAGCTTGGGCAACAGGGGGCGTGAGGAGCAGTACTTC. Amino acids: CASSLGNRGREEQYF.

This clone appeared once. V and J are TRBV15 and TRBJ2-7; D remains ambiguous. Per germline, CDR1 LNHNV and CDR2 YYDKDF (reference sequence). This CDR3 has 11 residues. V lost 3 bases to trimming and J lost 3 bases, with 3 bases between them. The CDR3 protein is CATSSLYEQYF. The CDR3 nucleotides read TGTGCCACCAGCAGCCTCTACGAGCAGTACTTC.

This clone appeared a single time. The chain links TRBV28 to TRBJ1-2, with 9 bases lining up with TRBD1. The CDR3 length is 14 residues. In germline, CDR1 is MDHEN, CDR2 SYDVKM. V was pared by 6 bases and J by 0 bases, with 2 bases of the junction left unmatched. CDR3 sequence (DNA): TGTGCCAGCAGCCGGACAGGGGCTAACTATGGCTACACCTTC. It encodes CASSRTGANYGYTF.

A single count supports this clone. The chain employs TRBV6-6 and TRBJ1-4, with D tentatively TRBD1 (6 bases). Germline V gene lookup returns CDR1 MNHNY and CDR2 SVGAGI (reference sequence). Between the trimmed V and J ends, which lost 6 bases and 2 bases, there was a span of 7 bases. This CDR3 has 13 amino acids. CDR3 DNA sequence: TGTGCCAGCAGACAGGGTACTAATGAAAAACTGTTTTTT. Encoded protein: CASRQGTNEKLFF.

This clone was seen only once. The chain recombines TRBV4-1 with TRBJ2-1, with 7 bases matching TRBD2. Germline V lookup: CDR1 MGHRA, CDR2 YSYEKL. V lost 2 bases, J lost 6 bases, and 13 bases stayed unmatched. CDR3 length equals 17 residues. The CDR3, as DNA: TGCGCCAGCAGCCAACTACCGGGACTAACCCTCCGCAATGAGCAGTTCTTC. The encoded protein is CASSQLPGLTLRNEQFF.

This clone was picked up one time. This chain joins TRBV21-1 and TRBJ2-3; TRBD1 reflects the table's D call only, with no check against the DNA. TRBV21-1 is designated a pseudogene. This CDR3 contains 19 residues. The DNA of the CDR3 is TGTGCCAGCAGCTTCCAAACTCCCCGCGGACAGGGTCGAACAGATACGCAGTATTTT. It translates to CASSFQTPRGQGRTDTQYF.

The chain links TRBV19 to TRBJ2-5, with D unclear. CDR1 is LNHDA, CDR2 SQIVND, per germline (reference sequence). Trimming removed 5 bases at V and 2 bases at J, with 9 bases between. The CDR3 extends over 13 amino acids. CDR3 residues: CASSWSTQETQYF. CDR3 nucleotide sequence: TGTGCCAGTAGTTGGAGTACGCAAGAGACCCAGTACTTC.

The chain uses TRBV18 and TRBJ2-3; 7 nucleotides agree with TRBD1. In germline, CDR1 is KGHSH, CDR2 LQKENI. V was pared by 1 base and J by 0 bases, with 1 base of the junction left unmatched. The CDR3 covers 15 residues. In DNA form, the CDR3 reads TGTGCCAGCTCACCACGACAGGGAAGCACAGATACGCAGTATTTT. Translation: CASSPRQGSTDTQYF.

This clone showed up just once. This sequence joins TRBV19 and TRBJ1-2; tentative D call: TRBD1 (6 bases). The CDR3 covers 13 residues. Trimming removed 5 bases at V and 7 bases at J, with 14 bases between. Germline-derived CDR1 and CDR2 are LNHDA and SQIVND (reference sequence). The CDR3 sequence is CASSPREGGGYTF. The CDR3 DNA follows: TGTGCCAGTAGTCCCCGCGAAGGGGGTGGCTACACCTTC.

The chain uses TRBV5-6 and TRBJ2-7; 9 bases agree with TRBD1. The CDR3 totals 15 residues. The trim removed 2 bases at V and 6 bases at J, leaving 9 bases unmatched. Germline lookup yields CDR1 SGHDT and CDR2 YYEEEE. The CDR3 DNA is TGTGCCAGCAGCTTCCTCCGGACAGGGGCGGGCGAGCAGTACTTC. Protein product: CASSFLRTGAGEQYF.

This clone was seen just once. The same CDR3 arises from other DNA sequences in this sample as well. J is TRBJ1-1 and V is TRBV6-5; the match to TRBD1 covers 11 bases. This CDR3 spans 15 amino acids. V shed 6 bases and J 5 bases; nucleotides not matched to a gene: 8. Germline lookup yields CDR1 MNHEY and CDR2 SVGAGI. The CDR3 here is CASRSGTGGGTEAFF. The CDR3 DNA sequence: TGTGCCAGCAGGTCTGGGACAGGGGGGGGGACTGAAGCTTTCTTT.

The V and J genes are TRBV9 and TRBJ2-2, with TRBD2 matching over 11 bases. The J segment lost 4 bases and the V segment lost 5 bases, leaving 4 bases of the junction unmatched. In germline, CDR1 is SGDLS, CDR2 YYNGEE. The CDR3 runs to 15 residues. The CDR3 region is CASSPGLAVTGELFF. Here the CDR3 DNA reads TGTGCCAGCAGTCCGGGACTAGCGGTCACCGGGGAGCTGTTTTTT.

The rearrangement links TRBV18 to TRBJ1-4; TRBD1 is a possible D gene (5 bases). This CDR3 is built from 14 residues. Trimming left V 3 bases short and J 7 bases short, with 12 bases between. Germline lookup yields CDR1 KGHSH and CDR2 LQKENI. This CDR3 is CASSPGRGPEKLFF. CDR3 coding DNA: TGTGCCAGCTCACCTGGGAGGGGACCTGAAAAACTGTTTTTT.

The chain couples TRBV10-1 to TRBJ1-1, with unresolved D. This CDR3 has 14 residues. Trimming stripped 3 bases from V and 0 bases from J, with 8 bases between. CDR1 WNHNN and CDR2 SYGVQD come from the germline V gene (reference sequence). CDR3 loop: CASSEQSMNTEAFF. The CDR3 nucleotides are TGCGCCAGCAGTGAACAGTCCATGAACACTGAAGCTTTCTTT.

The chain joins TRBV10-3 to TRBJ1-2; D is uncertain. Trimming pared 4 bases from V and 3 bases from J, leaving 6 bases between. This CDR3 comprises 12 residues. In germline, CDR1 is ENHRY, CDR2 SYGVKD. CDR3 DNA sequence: TGTGCCATCAGTGTTTCGGACTATGGCTACACCTTC. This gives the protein CAISVSDYGYTF.